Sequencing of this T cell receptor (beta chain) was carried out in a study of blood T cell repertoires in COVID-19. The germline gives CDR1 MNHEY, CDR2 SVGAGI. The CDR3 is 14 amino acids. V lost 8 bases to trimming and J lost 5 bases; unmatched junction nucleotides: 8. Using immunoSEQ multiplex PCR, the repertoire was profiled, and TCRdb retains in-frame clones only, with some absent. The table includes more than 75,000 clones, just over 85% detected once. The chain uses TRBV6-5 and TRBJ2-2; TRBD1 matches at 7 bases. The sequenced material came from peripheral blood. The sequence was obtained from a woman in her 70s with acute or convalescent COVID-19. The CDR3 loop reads CASGLTGSTGELFF. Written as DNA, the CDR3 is TGTGCCAGCGGTCTGACAGGGAGTACCGGGGAGCTGTTTTTT.